A selection of T cell receptor beta chains follows, all from one sample in a study of early T cells in non-severe SARS-CoV-2 infection. TCRdb ran MiXCR on the 5' RACE reads and lists one entry per CDR3 protein. The data contain around 61,000 distinct CDR3 sequences, roughly 10% of them singletons. Sequencing was performed on whole blood. All receptors derive from an adult who was a healthcare worker with PCR-confirmed SARS-CoV-2 infection or an uninfected control (not recorded which). Each CDR3 is given with its conserved first and last residue. D genes are given only for firm matches. Clone size is stated in some rows and not others, as once, few, many or a class when expanded.

-	TRBV5-6	TRBJ2-7	many	CASSPRRDPRDEQYF	TGTGCCAGCAGCCCTAGGCGGGACCCTAGGGACGAGCAGTACTTC
-	TRBV4-3	TRBJ1-1	many	CASSQGRVGPNTEAFF	TGCGCCAGCAGCCAAGGACGTGTAGGACCGAACACTGAAGCTTTCTTT
-	TRBV6-2/TRBV6-3	TRBJ1-2	many	CASSEPGERRGYTF	TGTGCCAGCTCGGAGCCTGGCGAGCGTCGAGGCTACACCTTC
-	TRBV12-3/TRBV12-4	TRBJ1-1	many	CASSLGTEAFF	TGTGCCAGCAGTTTGGGCACTGAAGCTTTCTTT
-	TRBV11-2	TRBJ2-3	-	CASSLSGGAVDTQYF	TGTGCCAGCAGCTTAAGCGGCGGGGCGGTAGATACGCAGTATTTT
-	TRBV30	TRBJ1-1	-	CVWGLPITTEAFF	TGTGTCTGGGGTCTTCCAATCACAACTGAAGCTTTCTTT
TRBD2	TRBV3-1	TRBJ2-2	many	CASSLLAGGLNTGELFF	TGTGCCAGCAGCCTCCTAGCGGGGGGGCTGAACACCGGGGAGCTGTTTTTT
-	TRBV11-3	TRBJ2-1	many	CASSLRGVNEQFF	TGTGCCAGCAGCTTACGAGGGGTCAATGAGCAGTTCTTC
-	TRBV10-3	TRBJ1-1	few	CAIRVNTEAFF	TGTGCCATCAGGGTTAACACTGAAGCTTTCTTT
-	TRBV30	TRBJ2-3	few	CAWTLRGYTDTQYF	TGTGCCTGGACCCTCCGGGGTTACACAGATACGCAGTATTTT
-	TRBV6-1	TRBJ1-5	many	CASSGFRAHSNQPQHF	TGTGCCAGCAGTGGTTTCAGGGCCCATAGCAATCAGCCCCAGCATTTT
-	TRBV18	TRBJ1-2	many	CASSPPNSYYGYTF	TGTGCCAGCTCACCACCCAATTCGTACTATGGCTACACCTTC
-	TRBV11-1	TRBJ2-2	many	CASSQTRGTGELFF	TGTGCCAGCAGCCAAACTAGGGGCACCGGGGAGCTGTTTTTT
-	TRBV12-3/TRBV12-4	TRBJ1-4	few	CASSPQQGTGNEKLFF	TGTGCCAGCAGTCCCCAACAGGGAACGGGTAATGAAAAACTGTTTTTT
-	TRBV2	TRBJ1-5	-	CASSELRGQPQHF	TGTGCCAGCAGTGAACTCAGGGGTCAGCCCCAGCATTTT
-	TRBV4-2	TRBJ2-4	many	CASSQGSGPMGLLAKNIQYF	TGTGCCAGCAGCCAAGGTTCAGGGCCAATGGGGTTACTAGCCAAAAACATTCAGTACTTC
-	TRBV9	TRBJ2-3	many	CASSGREGESTDTQYF	TGTGCCAGCAGCGGAAGGGAGGGGGAATCCACTGATACGCAGTATTTT
-	TRBV12-3/TRBV12-4	TRBJ2-7	-	CASTFQGVEQYF	TGTGCCAGCACTTTTCAGGGTGTCGAGCAGTACTTC
-	TRBV20-1	TRBJ2-3	-	CSARDYRDGTDTQYF	TGCAGTGCTAGAGATTACCGGGACGGGACAGATACGCAGTATTTT
TRBD2	TRBV6-2/TRBV6-3	TRBJ2-1	many	CASTRLAGGLYNEQFF	TGTGCCAGCACCCGACTAGCGGGGGGCCTCTACAATGAGCAGTTCTTC
TRBD1	TRBV5-6	TRBJ2-1	many	CASSPPGQGSHEQFF	TGTGCCAGCAGCCCTCCGGGACAGGGGAGTCATGAGCAGTTCTTC
-	TRBV12-3/TRBV12-4	TRBJ2-1	many	CASSPAPGPGSYNEQFF	TGTGCCAGCAGTCCCGCCCCGGGCCCAGGGTCCTACAATGAGCAGTTCTTC
TRBD1	TRBV6-4	TRBJ2-3	-	CASSAGQGATDTQYF	TGTGCCAGCAGTGCCGGACAGGGGGCGACAGATACGCAGTATTTT
-	TRBV4-2	TRBJ2-3	medium-sized	CASSQESLPRTDTQYF	TGTGCCAGCAGCCAAGAGAGTCTTCCCCGCACAGATACGCAGTATTTT
TRBD1	TRBV5-1	TRBJ2-5	many	CASSSGTDRGSETQYF	TGCGCCAGCAGCTCCGGCACGGACAGGGGTTCAGAGACCCAGTACTTC
-	TRBV20-1	TRBJ1-1	many	CSARDQGEAFF	TGCAGTGCTAGAGATCAGGGGGAAGCTTTCTTT
-	TRBV10-2	TRBJ1-1	many	CASSERVAGTEAFF	TGCGCCAGCAGTGAAAGGGTCGCAGGCACTGAAGCTTTCTTT
-	TRBV6-1	TRBJ1-2	-	CASSSREKRPFGYTF	TGTGCCAGCAGTTCTCGGGAGAAACGTCCGTTTGGCTACACCTTC
-	TRBV12-5	TRBJ1-3	-	CASGLVNTIYF	TGTGCTAGTGGTTTGGTGAACACCATATATTTT
-	TRBV7-3	TRBJ2-5	many	CASSLGVQETQYF	TGTGCCAGCAGCCTTGGGGTGCAAGAGACCCAGTACTTC
-	TRBV15	TRBJ2-1	-	CATSISRTAYNEQFF	TGTGCCACCAGTATTTCTAGGACAGCATACAATGAGCAGTTCTTC
TRBD2	TRBV2	TRBJ2-7	few	CASGTSGYNRVNEQYF	TGTGCCAGTGGGACTAGCGGGTATAACCGTGTAAACGAGCAGTACTTC
-	TRBV7-8	TRBJ1-2	many	CASSLVGGLSYGYTF	TGTGCCAGCAGCTTAGTTGGGGGGCTGAGCTATGGCTACACCTTC
-	TRBV18	TRBJ2-5	many	CASSGDGGIETQYF	TGTGCCAGCTCAGGAGATGGGGGCATCGAGACCCAGTACTTC
-	TRBV20-1	TRBJ2-7	many	CSVHKGTSSYEQYF	TGCAGTGTCCACAAGGGCACCAGCTCCTACGAGCAGTACTTC
-	TRBV7-6	TRBJ2-7	-	CASSRTDYSYEQYF	TGTGCCAGCAGTAGGACAGACTACTCCTACGAGCAGTACTTC